The next 15 T cell receptor beta chains were all read from a single sample in a study of blood T cell repertoires in COVID-19. Here immunoSEQ multiplex PCR was the method, and the copy in TCRdb shows in-frame clones only, minus some. The table includes roughly 60,000 clones, 72% detected once. The specimen was peripheral blood. These receptors were obtained from a woman in her 70s with COVID-19, enrolled during active disease.

The gene calls are TRBV7-8 and TRBJ2-2; D might be TRBD2 (6 bases). With 5 bases removed from V and 1 base from J, the gap between germline ends came to 11 bases. From germline, CDR1 is SGHVS and CDR2 FQNEAQ. CDR3 size: 15 residues. CDR3 DNA sequence: TGTGCCAGCAGCCGCTTAGCGGAGAACACCGGGGAGCTGTTTTTT. It codes for CASSRLAENTGELFF.

In this sample, this clone turned up once. CDR3 residues: CASSLAGGMNTEAFF. CDR3 nucleotide sequence: TGTGCCAGCAGCTTGGCAGGGGGCATGAACACTGAAGCTTTCTTT. The V gene is TRBV6-2 or TRBV6-3, the J gene TRBJ1-1; 8 bases are a match to TRBD1. This CDR3 contains 15 residues. From germline, CDR1 is MNHEY and CDR2 SVGEGT. J lost 0 bases, V lost 6 bases, and 6 bases had no gene match.

This chain joins TRBV5-5 and TRBJ2-7, with TRBD2 matching over 8 bases. The germline V gene encodes CDR1 SGHKS and CDR2 YYEKEE (reference sequence). V was pared by 1 base and J by 5 bases, with 11 bases of the junction left unmatched. The CDR3 is made up of 16 amino acids. CDR3 loop: CASSLTPTGGVHEQYV. CDR3 sequence (DNA): TGTGCCAGCAGCTTGACCCCGACGGGGGGGGTTCACGAGCAGTACGTC.

The chain recombines TRBV3-1 (or the pseudogene TRBV3-2) with TRBJ1-4, with 8 nucleotides matching TRBD1. The germline V gene has CDR1 LGHDT and CDR2 YNNKEL (reference sequence). This CDR3 region has 15 residues. The V gene end was trimmed by 3 bases and the J gene end by 5 bases; junction bases not matched to a gene: 5. CDR3 nucleotides: TGTGCCAGCAGCCACGGGACAGGCCCGAATGAAAAACTGTTTTTT. It is translated as CASSHGTGPNEKLFF.

This sequence joins TRBV6-6 and TRBJ2-6, with 7 nucleotides matching TRBD1. Germline V gives CDR1 MNHNY, CDR2 SVGAGI (reference sequence). The CDR3 spans 17 residues. V gave up 5 bases and J gave up 0 bases; unmatched junction bases: 7. CDR3 sequence (DNA): TGTGCCAGCAGTCTGTTGACAGGGAGCTCTGGGGCCAACGTCCTGACTTTC. Translated: CASSLLTGSSGANVLTF.

This sequence joins TRBV6-5 and TRBJ1-5; D is undetermined. Between the trimmed V and J ends, which lost 8 bases and 2 bases, there was a span of 10 bases. CDR1 and CDR2 (germline): MNHEY, SVGAGI. CDR3 length: 13 residues. Here the CDR3 reads CASAAAGNQPQHF. The CDR3 coding sequence is TGTGCCAGCGCGGCCGCAGGCAATCAGCCCCAGCATTTT.

The chain uses TRBV7-9 and TRBJ1-5; no definite D call. CDR1 is SEHNR, CDR2 FQNEAQ, per germline (reference sequence). Trimming took 1 base from V and 1 from J, leaving 8 bases between them. There are 15 residues in the CDR3. In nucleotides, the CDR3 is TGTGCCAGCAGCTTAGATGGGGAGAGCAATCAGCCCCAGCATTTT. It codes for CASSLDGESNQPQHF.

The rearrangement joins TRBV2 to TRBJ2-5; D possibly corresponds to TRBD2 (6 bases). Trimming removed 8 bases at V and 5 bases at J, with 18 bases between. CDR3 length: 14 residues. Germline values: CDR1 SNHLY, CDR2 FYNNEI. CDR3 DNA: TGTGCCAGCTGTAGGAGGGCCGGAGTCGAGACCCAGTACTTC. As protein: CASCRRAGVETQYF.

The chain recombines TRBV18 with TRBJ2-5; 14 positions agree with TRBD2. The CDR3 is 17 residues long. J lost 1 base, V lost 6 bases, and 7 bases had no gene match. Germline CDR1 KGHSH, CDR2 LQKENI. The CDR3 nucleotides read TGTGCCAGCTCTTCTTGGACTAGCGGGAGGACCCAAGAGACCCAGTACTTC. It encodes CASSSWTSGRTQETQYF.

J is TRBJ2-3 and V is TRBV15; D is perhaps TRBD1 (5 bases). CDR3 size: 15 residues. V dropped 1 base and J dropped 0 bases, with 8 bases sitting between them. CDR1 and CDR2 from the germline V gene are LNHNV and YYDKDF (reference sequence). The CDR3: CATSRVRGSTDTQYF. CDR3 bases: TGTGCCACCAGCAGAGTTAGGGGAAGCACAGATACGCAGTATTTT.

This clone was picked up one time. This chain uses TRBV11-1 with TRBJ2-5, with 7 bases lining up with TRBD1. Losses at the gene ends were 1 base for V and 4 bases for J; bases not matched to a gene: 0. Germline V gene sequence: CDR1 SGHAT, CDR2 FQDESV (reference sequence). This CDR3 comprises 13 residues. The CDR3 reads CASSLDRGETQYF. DNA for the CDR3: TGTGCCAGCAGCTTAGACAGGGGAGAGACCCAGTACTTC.

The chain recombines TRBV7-8 with TRBJ2-6; 8 bases align to TRBD1. The CDR3 has 18 residues. Germline loops: CDR1 SGHVS, CDR2 FQNEAQ. The J segment lost 2 bases and the V segment lost 5 bases, leaving 11 bases of the junction unmatched. CDR3 sequence reads: CASSRFAPGGTGANVLTF. The CDR3 DNA reads TGTGCCAGCAGCCGCTTTGCACCAGGGGGCACTGGGGCCAACGTCCTGACTTTC.

J is TRBJ1-2 and V is TRBV11-1; 8 nucleotides agree with TRBD1. From germline, CDR1 is SGHAT and CDR2 FQDESV (reference sequence). V was clipped by 4 bases and J by 7 bases; unmatched bases: 8. This CDR3 comprises 14 residues. The CDR3 protein is CASSSDRGSFGYTF. DNA for the CDR3: TGTGCCAGCAGCTCCGACAGGGGATCGTTTGGCTACACCTTC.

V is TRBV15 and J is TRBJ2-7; 7 nucleotides align to TRBD1. The CDR3 consists of 15 residues. With V trimmed by 1 base and J by 0 bases, 3 bases remained unmatched. CDR1 is LNHNV and CDR2 is YYDKDF in the germline V gene (reference sequence). The chain's CDR3 is CATSRVTGISYEQYF. The CDR3 DNA follows: TGTGCCACCAGCAGAGTGACAGGGATCTCCTACGAGCAGTACTTC.

The chain combines TRBV2 with TRBJ2-7, with TRBD1 matching 9 bases. CDR1 is SNHLY, CDR2 FYNNEI, per germline. The CDR3 runs to 15 residues. Trimming removed 1 base from V and 3 bases from J; junction bases left unmatched: 4. The CDR3, as DNA: TGTGCCAGCAGTGAAGGGGGACAGGGAAGCTACGAGCAGTACGTC. Amino acid sequence: CASSEGGQGSYEQYV.